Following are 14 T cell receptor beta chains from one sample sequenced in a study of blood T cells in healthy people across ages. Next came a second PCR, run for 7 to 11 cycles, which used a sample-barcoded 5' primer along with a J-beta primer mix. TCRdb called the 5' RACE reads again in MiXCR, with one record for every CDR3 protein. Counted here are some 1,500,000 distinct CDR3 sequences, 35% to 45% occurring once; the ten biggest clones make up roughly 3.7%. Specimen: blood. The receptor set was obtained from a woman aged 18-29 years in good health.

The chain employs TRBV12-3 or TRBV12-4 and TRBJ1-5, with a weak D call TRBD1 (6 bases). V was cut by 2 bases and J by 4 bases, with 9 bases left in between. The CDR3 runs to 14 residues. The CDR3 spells CASSLWGQNQPQHF. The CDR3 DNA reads TGTGCCAGCAGTTTATGGGGGCAGAATCAGCCCCAGCATTTT.

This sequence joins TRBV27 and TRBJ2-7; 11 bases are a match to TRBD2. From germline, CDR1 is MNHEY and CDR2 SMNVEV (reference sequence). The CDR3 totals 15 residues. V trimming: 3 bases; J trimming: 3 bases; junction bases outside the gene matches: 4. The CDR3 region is CASSLSGTSGYEQYF. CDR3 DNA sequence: TGTGCCAGCAGTTTGTCCGGGACTAGCGGCTACGAGCAGTACTTC.

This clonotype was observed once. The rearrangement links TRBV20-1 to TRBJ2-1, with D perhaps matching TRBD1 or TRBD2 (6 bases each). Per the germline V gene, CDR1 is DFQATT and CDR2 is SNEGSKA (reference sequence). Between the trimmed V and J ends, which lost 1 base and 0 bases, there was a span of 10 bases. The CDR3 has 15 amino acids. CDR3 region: CSARVGGASYNEQFF. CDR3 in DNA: TGCAGTGCTAGAGTGGGGGGCGCCTCCTACAATGAGCAGTTCTTC.

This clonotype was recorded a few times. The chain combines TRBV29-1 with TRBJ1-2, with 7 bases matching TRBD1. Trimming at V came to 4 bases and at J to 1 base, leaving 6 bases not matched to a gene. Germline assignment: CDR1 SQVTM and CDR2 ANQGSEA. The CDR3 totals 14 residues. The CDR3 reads CSVVGDSYNYGYTF. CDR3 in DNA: TGCAGCGTTGTAGGGGACAGCTATAACTATGGCTACACCTTC.

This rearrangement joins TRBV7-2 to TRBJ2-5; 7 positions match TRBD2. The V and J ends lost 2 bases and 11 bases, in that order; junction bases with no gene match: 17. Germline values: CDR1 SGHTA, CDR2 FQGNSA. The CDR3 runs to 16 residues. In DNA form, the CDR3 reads TGTGCCAGCAGCTTATCCCTAGCGGTACCCTACAATGAGCAGTACTTC. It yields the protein CASSLSLAVPYNEQYF.

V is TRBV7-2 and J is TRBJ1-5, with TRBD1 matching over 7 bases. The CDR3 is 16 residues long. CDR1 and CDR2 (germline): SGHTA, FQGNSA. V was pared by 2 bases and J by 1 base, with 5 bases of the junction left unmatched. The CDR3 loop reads CASSLIGRGSNQPQHF. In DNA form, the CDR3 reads TGTGCCAGCAGCTTAATAGGCAGGGGGAGCAATCAGCCCCAGCATTTT.

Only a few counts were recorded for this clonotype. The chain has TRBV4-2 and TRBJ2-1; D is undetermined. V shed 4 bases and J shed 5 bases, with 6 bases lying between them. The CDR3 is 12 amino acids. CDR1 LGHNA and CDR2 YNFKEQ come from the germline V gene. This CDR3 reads CASSPYHNEQFF. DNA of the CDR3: TGTGCCAGCAGCCCCTACCACAATGAGCAGTTCTTC.

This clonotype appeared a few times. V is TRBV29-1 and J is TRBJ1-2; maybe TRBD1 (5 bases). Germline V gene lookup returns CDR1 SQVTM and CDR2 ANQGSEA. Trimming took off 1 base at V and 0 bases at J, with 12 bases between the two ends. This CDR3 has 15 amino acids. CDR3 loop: CSVEGGRDSNYGYTF. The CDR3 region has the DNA TGCAGCGTTGAAGGTGGCAGGGATTCTAACTATGGCTACACCTTC.

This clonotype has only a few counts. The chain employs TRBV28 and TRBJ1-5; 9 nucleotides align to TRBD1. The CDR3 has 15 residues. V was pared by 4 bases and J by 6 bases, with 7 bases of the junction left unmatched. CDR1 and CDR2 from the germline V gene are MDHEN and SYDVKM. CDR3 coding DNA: TGTGCCAGCAGTTCAAACAGGGGGCCGATTCAGCCCCAGCATTTT. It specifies CASSSNRGPIQPQHF.

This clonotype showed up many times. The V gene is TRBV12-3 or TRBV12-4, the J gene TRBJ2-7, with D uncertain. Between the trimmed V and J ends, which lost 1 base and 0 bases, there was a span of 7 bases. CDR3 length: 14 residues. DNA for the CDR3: TGTGCCAGCAGTTTAGGGCAGATCTCCTACGAGCAGTACTTC. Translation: CASSLGQISYEQYF.

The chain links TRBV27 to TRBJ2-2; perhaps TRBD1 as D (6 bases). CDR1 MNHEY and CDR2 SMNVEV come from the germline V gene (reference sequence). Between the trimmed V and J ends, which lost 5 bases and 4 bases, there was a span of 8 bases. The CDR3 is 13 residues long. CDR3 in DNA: TGTGCCAGCAGTACCAGGGGCACCGGGGAGCTGTTTTTT. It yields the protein CASSTRGTGELFF.

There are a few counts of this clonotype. CDR3 DNA sequence: TGCAGTGCTACGGACAATGAGCAGTACTTC. As protein: CSATDNEQYF. V and J are TRBV20-1 and TRBJ2-5; a weak D match, TRBD1 (5 bases). Germline CDR1 reads DFQATT; CDR2 reads SNEGSKA (reference sequence). The CDR3 has 10 amino acids. Trimming removed 4 bases at V and 11 bases at J, with 11 bases between.

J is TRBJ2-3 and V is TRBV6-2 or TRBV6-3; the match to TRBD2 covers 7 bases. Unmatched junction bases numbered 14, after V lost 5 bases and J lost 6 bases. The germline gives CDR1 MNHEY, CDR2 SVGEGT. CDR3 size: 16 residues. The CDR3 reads CASSHQSGAIRDTQYF. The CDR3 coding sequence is TGTGCCAGCAGTCACCAAAGCGGGGCCATTCGGGATACGCAGTATTTT.

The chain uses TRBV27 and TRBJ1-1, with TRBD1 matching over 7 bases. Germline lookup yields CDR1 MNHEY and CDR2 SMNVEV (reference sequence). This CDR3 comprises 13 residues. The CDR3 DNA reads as TGTGTCACCGCAAGACAGGGAAACACTGAAGCTTTCTTT. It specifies CVTARQGNTEAFF.